This entry lists 19 T cell receptor beta chains sequenced from one sample in a study of CD8 T cells in Susac syndrome. Reverse transcription used about 0.45 to 1 ug RNA and random hexamers. A single record per CDR3 protein comes from TCRdb applying MiXCR to the immunoSEQ multiplex PCR reads. The table shows about 300,000 distinct CDR3 sequences, with roughly 85% occurring only once. The source material was CD8+ T cells from PBMCs. These receptors originate from a human donor with multiple sclerosis.

V gene TRBV4-1 combines with J gene TRBJ2-3; the D is unclear. In germline, CDR1 is MGHRA, CDR2 YSYEKL. The CDR3 runs 16 residues. The germline V and J ends were trimmed by 0 bases and 4 bases, with 14 bases remaining between them. Here the CDR3 reads CASSQETSRSADTQYF. The CDR3 DNA sequence: TGCGCCAGCAGCCAAGAGACGAGTCGTAGTGCAGATACGCAGTATTTT.

This chain joins TRBV10-3 and TRBJ1-1; 8 bases are shared with TRBD1. Looked up from germline, CDR1 is ENHRY and CDR2 is SYGVKD. V gave up 5 bases and J gave up 0 bases; unmatched junction bases: 11. The CDR3 covers 17 residues. CDR3 sequence: CAISRTGQGGMNTEAFF. The CDR3 bases are TGTGCCATCAGTAGAACAGGACAGGGAGGAATGAACACTGAAGCTTTCTTT.

This clonotype occurred once. The chain uses TRBV29-1 and TRBJ1-2, with 9 bases fitting TRBD1. Germline values: CDR1 SQVTM, CDR2 ANQGSEA. CDR3 length: 15 residues. Trimming took 4 bases from V and 8 from J; bases not matched to a gene: 14. The CDR3 region is CSVARLGTGGSGYTF. The CDR3 DNA reads as TGCAGCGTTGCACGGCTTGGAACAGGGGGCAGCGGCTACACCTTC.

This sequence joins TRBV7-3 and TRBJ2-1, with 11 bases that match TRBD2. V was pared by 5 bases and J by 4 bases, with 4 bases of the junction left unmatched. The CDR3 sequence is 15 residues long. Germline loops: CDR1 SGHTA, CDR2 FQGTGA. CDR3 protein: CASSQTSGAYNEQFF. The CDR3 DNA reads TGTGCCAGCAGCCAGACTAGCGGGGCATACAATGAGCAGTTCTTC.

The chain joins TRBV27 to TRBJ2-1; D possibly uses TRBD1 or TRBD2 (5 bases each). Trimming left V 5 bases short and J 5 bases short, with 19 bases between. Germline values: CDR1 MNHEY, CDR2 SMNVEV (reference sequence). The CDR3 contains 16 residues. CDR3 in DNA: TGTGCCAGCAGTCCCCTATGGCCGGGACCTAACAATGAGCAGTTCTTC. It codes for CASSPLWPGPNNEQFF.

The chain combines TRBV15 with TRBJ2-7, with TRBD2 as a possible D gene (5 bases). Germline assignment: CDR1 LNHNV and CDR2 YYDKDF (reference sequence). The CDR3 runs to 12 residues. Trimming stripped 5 bases from V and 6 bases from J, with 11 bases between. The chain's CDR3 is CATSPLEGEQYF. The CDR3 DNA is TGTGCCACCAGCCCGCTCGAGGGCGAGCAGTACTTC.

The chain couples TRBV19 to TRBJ1-2; a weak D match, TRBD1 (5 bases). CDR1 LNHDA and CDR2 SQIVND come from the germline V gene (reference sequence). The ends were cut back, 6 bases at V and 5 bases at J, with 22 bases in the middle. The CDR3 is 16 amino acids. CDR3 DNA: TGTGCCAGTAGCCAAAAACCGCCAGGGAGAAAATATGGCTACACCTTC. Translation gives CASSQKPPGRKYGYTF.

The chain carries TRBV18 and TRBJ2-7; a weak D match, TRBD1 (6 bases). The CDR3 loop spans 15 amino acids. V lost 3 bases and J 1 base, leaving 13 bases between the germline ends. Looked up from germline, CDR1 is KGHSH and CDR2 is LQKENI. This CDR3 is CASSPKQGVSYEQYF. Written as DNA, the CDR3 is TGTGCCAGCTCACCGAAACAGGGAGTATCCTACGAGCAGTACTTC.

The chain has TRBV28 and TRBJ1-2; D is unresolved. The germline V gene has CDR1 MDHEN and CDR2 SYDVKM. The V end was cut by 8 bases, the J end by 8 bases, with 12 bases between. The CDR3 is made up of 11 amino acids. The CDR3 spells CASSLPPGYTF. The CDR3 nucleotides are TGTGCCAGCTCCCTCCCCCCGGGCTACACCTTC.

The chain carries TRBV5-1 and TRBJ2-1; 7 nucleotides agree with TRBD2. In germline, CDR1 is SGHRS, CDR2 YFSETQ. The CDR3 runs to 14 residues. V lost 2 bases, J lost 4 bases, and 3 bases stayed unmatched. CDR3 sequence: CASSFTSAYNEQFF. The CDR3 DNA follows: TGCGCCAGCAGCTTTACTAGCGCTTACAATGAGCAGTTCTTC.

This sequence joins TRBV27 and TRBJ2-7; maybe TRBD2 (6 bases). Germline V lookup: CDR1 MNHEY, CDR2 SMNVEV (reference sequence). The CDR3 has 13 amino acids. V lost 9 bases, J lost 6 bases, and 18 bases lay in between. The CDR3: CASSPNGGSEQYF. As DNA, the CDR3 is TGTGCCAGTTCCCCAAACGGGGGAAGCGAGCAGTACTTC.

The V call is TRBV4-2, the J call TRBJ2-7; TRBD2 matches 7 bases. CDR1 is LGHNA and CDR2 is YNFKEQ in the germline V gene. V dropped 3 bases and J dropped 4; count of bases not matched to a gene: 6. The CDR3 spans 14 residues. The CDR3 protein is CASSQGGEAYEQYF. The CDR3 DNA reads TGTGCCAGCAGCCAGGGGGGGGAGGCTTACGAGCAGTACTTC.

This clonotype was detected once. V is TRBV9 and J is TRBJ1-1; no definite D call. The germline CDR1 and CDR2 sequences are SGDLS and YYNGEE. The CDR3 contains 15 residues. V dropped 0 bases and J dropped 1 base, with 10 bases sitting between them. DNA of the CDR3: TGTGCCAGCAGCGTAGTTGGCCCGGAGAACACTGAAGCTTTCTTT. It specifies CASSVVGPENTEAFF.

This chain connects TRBV6-5 to TRBJ2-3; 9 bases are shared with TRBD2. Germline CDR1 is MNHEY and CDR2 is SVGAGI. V trimming: 7 bases; J trimming: 6 bases; junction bases outside the gene matches: 11. CDR3 size: 15 residues. The CDR3 nucleotides are TGTGCCAGCACACTGGCGGGACTAGCTTTTGATACGCAGTATTTT. Translated: CASTLAGLAFDTQYF.

The V call is TRBV25-1, the J call TRBJ2-1, with D possibly matching TRBD1 (5 bases). Germline lookup yields CDR1 MGHDK and CDR2 SYGVNS. The CDR3 totals 13 residues. V gave up 1 base and J gave up 8 bases, with 9 bases separating them. CDR3 sequence reads: CASSELEGDEQFF. In DNA form, the CDR3 reads TGTGCCAGCAGTGAATTAGAAGGGGATGAGCAGTTCTTC.

The V and J genes are TRBV7-3 and TRBJ2-3, with 9 bases identical to TRBD2. The CDR3 has 16 amino acids. Per the germline V gene, CDR1 is SGHTA and CDR2 is FQGTGA. Unmatched junction bases numbered 11, after V lost 2 bases and J lost 8 bases. The CDR3: CASSLLAGPSEFTQYF. The DNA for the CDR3 is TGTGCCAGCAGCTTACTAGCGGGACCCTCCGAGTTTACGCAGTATTTT.

The gene calls are TRBV11-2 and TRBJ2-7; D remains unclear. V was clipped by 8 bases and J by 2 bases, with 19 bases between them. From germline, CDR1 is SGHAT and CDR2 FQNNGV. This CDR3 spans 15 amino acids. The CDR3 DNA follows: TGTGCCAGCTCTCCCGACTTAACTTCGGCCTACGAGCAGTACTTC. It translates to CASSPDLTSAYEQYF.

The chain employs TRBV12-5 and TRBJ1-2; D remains unclear. This CDR3 is built from 14 residues. Trimming removed 4 bases from V and 2 bases from J, with 11 bases in between. Germline CDR1 LGHNT, CDR2 FRNRAP. This CDR3 is CASGSPDGNYGYTF. Here the CDR3 DNA reads TGTGCTAGTGGTTCTCCCGACGGGAACTATGGCTACACCTTC.

The chain combines TRBV27 with TRBJ2-6; D remains unclear. The CDR3 covers 13 residues. Trimming removed 5 bases from V and 3 bases from J, with 5 bases in between. Germline CDR1 reads MNHEY; CDR2 reads SMNVEV (reference sequence). The CDR3 nucleotides are TGTGCCAGCAGTGGGGATGGGGCCAACGTCCTGACTTTC. Translated, it gives CASSGDGANVLTF.